Following are 26 T cell receptor beta chains from one sample sequenced in a study of T cell changes during pregnancy in multiple sclerosis. TCRdb keeps only in-frame clones here, not all; method: immunoSEQ multiplex PCR. The repertoire consists of about 75,000 clones, with about 94% occurring once and the leading ten covering about 0.13%. This sample comprised CD4+ T cells from peripheral blood mononuclear cells, obtained after pregnancy. The receptor source for this set is a female donor with multiple sclerosis, enrolled in a pregnancy study.

This chain links TRBV10-3 with TRBJ2-3; possibly TRBD2 for D (6 bases). The CDR3 extends over 17 amino acids. Germline V gene data show CDR1 as ENHRY and CDR2 as SYGVKD. V lost 4 bases to trimming and J lost 4 bases, with 21 bases between them. This CDR3 reads CAISAPRSGRRPDTQYF. DNA of the CDR3: TGTGCCATCAGTGCCCCAAGGAGCGGGCGACGACCAGATACGCAGTATTTT.

This clone was detected once. The chain carries TRBV6-1 and TRBJ2-1; a possible D gene is TRBD2 (5 bases). CDR1 MNHNS and CDR2 SASEGT come from the germline V gene. The CDR3 is 13 residues long. The V end lost 1 base, the J end lost 9 bases, and 10 bases lay between the germline ends. This CDR3 reads CASSEVSSSEQFF. CDR3 DNA: TGTGCCAGCAGTGAAGTCTCTAGCTCTGAGCAGTTCTTC.

On this clone: Additional DNA sequences in this sample encode the identical CDR3. The chain uses TRBV6-5 and TRBJ2-7, with 10 bases fitting TRBD1. CDR1 is MNHEY and CDR2 is SVGAGI in the germline V gene. CDR3 length equals 14 residues. Trimming at V came to 6 bases and at J to 1 base, leaving 3 bases not matched to a gene. CDR3 nucleotides: TGTGCCAGCAGGCCGGGACAGGGGTCCTACGAGCAGTACTTC. It is translated as CASRPGQGSYEQYF.

This clone has just one count. V gene TRBV15 combines with J gene TRBJ2-7, with 9 bases identical to TRBD2. Trimming removed 3 bases from V and 6 bases from J; junction bases left unmatched: 6. The CDR3 runs to 14 residues. CDR1 is LNHNV and CDR2 is YYDKDF in the germline V gene (reference sequence). CDR3 protein: CATSRGAGGLEQYF. In nucleotides, the CDR3 is TGTGCCACCAGCAGGGGAGCGGGAGGCCTCGAGCAGTACTTC.

The chain uses TRBV9 and TRBJ1-1; the D is unclear. This CDR3 comprises 15 residues. V lost 0 bases and J lost 0, with 9 bases in between. Germline V gives CDR1 SGDLS, CDR2 YYNGEE. The DNA for the CDR3 is TGTGCCAGCAGCGTAGCTACGGGGTTGAACACTGAAGCTTTCTTT. Translated, it gives CASSVATGLNTEAFF.

This clone was counted once. The V call is TRBV6-5, the J call TRBJ1-4; D is uncertain. This CDR3 has 12 amino acids. Trimming took 2 bases from V and 15 from J, leaving 13 bases between them. Germline assignment: CDR1 MNHEY and CDR2 SVGAGI. The CDR3 loop reads CASSYPRRELFF. CDR3 coding DNA: TGTGCCAGCAGTTACCCTAGGAGGGAATTGTTTTTT.

This clone was counted a single time. The chain carries TRBV7-9 and TRBJ2-2; the match to TRBD1 covers 10 bases. Per germline, CDR1 SEHNR and CDR2 FQNEAQ (reference sequence). The CDR3 covers 16 residues. V lost 5 bases to trimming and J lost 8 bases; unmatched junction nucleotides: 11. The CDR3 DNA follows: TGTGCCAGCAGCCGGGGACAGGGGTCCCCCAGGGGGGAGCTGTTTTTT. It yields the protein CASSRGQGSPRGELFF.

The rearrangement uses TRBV6-6 and TRBJ1-1, with TRBD1 identical over 7 bases. Germline CDR1 is MNHNY and CDR2 is SVGAGI (reference sequence). V lost 7 bases and J lost 0; bases outside the gene matches: 5. The CDR3 runs 14 residues. The CDR3 sequence is CASTRTGMNTEAFF. CDR3 DNA: TGTGCCAGCACGAGGACAGGCATGAACACTGAAGCTTTCTTT.

This clone was recorded only once. This chain joins TRBV7-8 and TRBJ2-4; 10 nucleotides align to TRBD2. V shed 5 bases, J shed 1 base, and the junction held 11 bases outside the gene matches. CDR1 SGHVS and CDR2 FQNEAQ come from the germline V gene. The CDR3 spans 18 residues. The CDR3 spells CASSLNPRLAGAKNIQYF. The CDR3 coding sequence is TGTGCCAGCAGCCTTAATCCGAGACTAGCGGGTGCCAAAAACATTCAGTACTTC.

The chain has TRBV6-5 and TRBJ1-2, with 7 bases identical to TRBD1. The CDR3 length is 14 residues. Germline trimming cut 6 bases from V and 4 bases from J; bases unmatched to any gene: 8. CDR1 MNHEY and CDR2 SVGAGI come from the germline V gene. Written as DNA, the CDR3 is TGTGCCAGCAGGCGACACCGGACAGGCTATGGCTACACCTTC. Residues: CASRRHRTGYGYTF.

The chain combines TRBV5-1 with TRBJ2-7, with D perhaps matching TRBD1 (6 bases). The V gene lost 0 bases and the J gene lost 2 bases, with 9 bases spanning the gap. The CDR3 runs 14 residues. From germline, CDR1 is SGHRS and CDR2 YFSETQ. This CDR3 reads CASSLAQGPYEQYF. CDR3 nucleotide sequence: TGCGCCAGCAGCTTGGCACAGGGCCCCTACGAGCAGTACTTC. The complete variable domain, with remaining parts taken from reference TRBV5-1 and TRBJ2-7, reads KAGVTQTPRYLIKTRGQQVTLSCSPISGHRSVSWYQQTPGQGLQFLFEYFSETQRNKGNFPGRFSGRQFSNSRSEMNVSTLELGDSALYLCASSLAQGPYEQYFGPGTRLTVT.

V is TRBV5-1 and J is TRBJ2-2; TRBD2 matches at 7 bases. The germline V gene encodes CDR1 SGHRS and CDR2 YFSETQ. Germline trimming cut 2 bases from V and 6 bases from J; bases unmatched to any gene: 4. This CDR3 has 14 residues. The CDR3 DNA follows: TGCGCCAGCAGCTTCCAGGGAGGGTCCGGGGAGCTGTTTTTT. The encoded protein is CASSFQGGSGELFF.

The chain couples TRBV2 to TRBJ1-3, with D possibly being TRBD1 (5 bases). Trimming shortened V by 9 bases and J by 0 bases, and 15 bases separated the two germline ends. The germline gives CDR1 SNHLY, CDR2 FYNNEI. CDR3 size: 15 residues. The CDR3 DNA sequence: TGTGCCAGTAGAAGCGGGGGGGACTCTGGAAACACCATATATTTT. Amino acid sequence: CASRSGGDSGNTIYF.

The V call is TRBV5-1, the J call TRBJ2-1, with TRBD1 matching over 11 bases. This CDR3 has 15 amino acids. Unmatched junction bases numbered 3, after V lost 2 bases and J lost 5 bases. Germline V lookup: CDR1 SGHRS, CDR2 YFSETQ. The CDR3 region has the DNA TGCGCCAGCAGCTTCGGGACAGGGGGACACAATGAGCAGTTCTTC. Its translation: CASSFGTGGHNEQFF.

The CDR3 region has the DNA TGCAGCGTTGGGACAGGGGATGAGCAGTTCTTC. It translates to CSVGTGDEQFF. The V call is TRBV29-1, the J call TRBJ2-1; 9 bases align to TRBD1. The germline gives CDR1 SQVTM, CDR2 ANQGSEA. With V trimmed by 4 bases and J by 8 bases, 0 bases remained unmatched. The CDR3 covers 11 residues.

The chain combines TRBV7-9 with TRBJ2-3; 9 bases agree with TRBD2. The germline CDR1 and CDR2 sequences are SEHNR and FQNEAQ (reference sequence). V lost 6 bases and J lost 5; bases outside the gene matches: 9. This CDR3 has 15 residues. CDR3 sequence: CASSRASGIRDTQYF. Written as DNA, the CDR3 is TGTGCCAGCAGTCGAGCTAGCGGGATTAGAGATACGCAGTATTTT.

The table lists this clone with a few counts. V is TRBV27 and J is TRBJ1-1; the D gene is possibly TRBD1 (5 bases). The CDR3 sequence is 15 residues long. Trimming took off 5 bases at V and 2 bases at J, with 15 bases between the two ends. Per germline, CDR1 MNHEY and CDR2 SMNVEV (reference sequence). Here the CDR3 reads CASSTYGTDNTEAFF. For the CDR3, the DNA is TGTGCCAGCAGTACCTACGGGACTGATAACACTGAAGCTTTCTTT.

This chain joins TRBV5-6 and TRBJ1-3; the match to TRBD1 covers 8 bases. CDR1 and CDR2 (germline): SGHDT, YYEEEE. This CDR3 contains 14 residues. J lost 1 base, V lost 3 bases, and 0 bases had no gene match. The CDR3 here is CASSWDRSGNTIYF. The CDR3 DNA follows: TGTGCCAGCAGCTGGGACAGGTCTGGAAACACCATATATTTT.

The chain employs TRBV28 and TRBJ2-3; the match to TRBD1 covers 8 bases. Germline lookup yields CDR1 MDHEN and CDR2 SYDVKM. This CDR3 contains 15 residues. V trimming: 4 bases; J trimming: 1 base; junction bases outside the gene matches: 4. The CDR3 sequence: CASSSTGDGTDTQYF. The CDR3 coding sequence is TGTGCCAGCAGTTCGACAGGGGATGGCACAGATACGCAGTATTTT.

This chain uses TRBV12-5 with TRBJ2-3; D is perhaps TRBD2 (6 bases). Germline values: CDR1 LGHNT, CDR2 FRNRAP. This CDR3 spans 18 amino acids. Trimming took 0 bases from V and 6 from J, leaving 22 bases between them. CDR3 region: CASGLVLGGPPLPDTQYF. The CDR3 DNA reads TGTGCTAGTGGTTTGGTACTGGGGGGTCCACCCCTCCCGGATACGCAGTATTTT.

The chain employs TRBV6-5 and TRBJ1-2, with D maybe TRBD1 (6 bases). V was cut by 0 bases and J by 8 bases, with 16 bases left in between. The CDR3 totals 15 residues. CDR1 MNHEY and CDR2 SVGAGI come from the germline V gene. The CDR3 DNA reads as TGTGCCAGCAGTTACTCGGGTGTGGCAGGGGACGGCTACACCTTC. Its translation: CASSYSGVAGDGYTF.

Comments on this clone: Other DNA sequences in the same sample also yield this CDR3. The V gene is TRBV6-5, the J gene TRBJ1-1; D gene ambiguous. Looked up from germline, CDR1 is MNHEY and CDR2 is SVGAGI. V lost 2 bases, J lost 1 base, and 5 bases lay in between. This CDR3 has 13 residues. The CDR3 region is CASSYRGNTEAFF. The CDR3 coding sequence is TGTGCCAGCAGTTACCGAGGGAACACTGAAGCTTTCTTT.

The chain couples TRBV28 to TRBJ2-6; D may be TRBD2 (5 bases). CDR3 length: 19 amino acids. Deletions cut 5 bases from V and 0 bases from J, with 20 bases between. Germline V gene data show CDR1 as MDHEN and CDR2 as SYDVKM. The CDR3 protein is CASSPPPGRASSGANVLTF. The CDR3 nucleotides are TGTGCCAGCAGTCCCCCCCCGGGGAGAGCCAGCTCTGGGGCCAACGTCCTGACTTTC.

This chain joins TRBV28 and TRBJ1-2; 9 bases align to TRBD1. There are 15 residues in the CDR3. Germline V gene sequence: CDR1 MDHEN, CDR2 SYDVKM. J lost 3 bases, V lost 4 bases, and 6 bases had no gene match. Here the CDR3 DNA reads TGTGCCAGCAGTTACCCACAGGGGGCTGACTATGGCTACACCTTC. It specifies CASSYPQGADYGYTF.

This chain uses TRBV5-8 with TRBJ2-5; D possibly corresponds to TRBD1 (5 bases). Germline lookup yields CDR1 SGHTS and CDR2 YDEGEE. The CDR3 runs 15 residues. The ends were cut back, 0 bases at V and 5 bases at J, with 14 bases in the middle. The CDR3 DNA follows: TGTGCCAGCAGCTTGGGGGGCTCGGCTCGGGAGACCCAGTACTTC. This encodes CASSLGGSARETQYF.

The gene calls are TRBV6-5 and TRBJ2-7, with D tentatively TRBD2 (5 bases). Germline V gene lookup returns CDR1 MNHEY and CDR2 SVGAGI. V shed 0 bases and J shed 3 bases, with 15 bases lying between them. The CDR3 runs 16 residues. CDR3 bases: TGTGCCAGCAGTTACTCCCTTGGAGGTGGAGACTACGAGCAGTACTTC. Translated: CASSYSLGGGDYEQYF.